This T cell receptor beta chain was identified in a study of blood T cell repertoires in COVID-19. Trimming stripped 0 bases from V and 0 bases from J, with 12 bases between. This CDR3 comprises 17 residues. The germline CDR1 and CDR2 sequences are SGHDN and FVKESK. Libraries were prepared by immunoSEQ multiplex PCR; TCRdb keeps only in-frame clonotypes and omits some of them. The sample holds 350,000 or so clones, around four fifths seen once. The source material was peripheral blood. This rearrangement joins TRBV14 to TRBJ1-3, with D unclear. This receptor was taken from a young man with active or convalescent COVID-19. The DNA for the CDR3 is TGTGCCAGCAGCCAAGATTTATCCCTGAGCTCTGGAAACACCATATATTTT. Encoded protein: CASSQDLSLSSGNTIYF.